Each of the 22 T cell receptor beta chains below was sequenced from the same sample in a study of shared clonotypes between healthy human individuals. Assay used: immunoSEQ multiplex PCR; TCRdb lists only in-frame clones, some missing. This table holds roughly 2.5 million clones, around nine tenths found once. Sequencing was performed on naive CD4+ T cells sorted from blood. This sample's subset: CD45RA+ positively selected. The receptors derive from a man aged 18 to 35 in good health.

The chain has TRBV2 and TRBJ1-5, with TRBD1 matching over 9 bases. Looked up from germline, CDR1 is SNHLY and CDR2 is FYNNEI. Trimming took 6 bases from V and 3 from J; bases not matched to a gene: 6. This CDR3 region has 15 residues. In DNA form, the CDR3 reads TGTGCCAGCAGGGAGGACAGGGGTCTCAATCAGCCCCAGCATTTT. Protein sequence: CASREDRGLNQPQHF.

Points on this clone: Other DNA variants within this sample encode the same CDR3. The J gene is TRBJ1-1, the V gene TRBV5-1; D ambiguous. Germline-derived CDR1 and CDR2 are SGHRS and YFSETQ. Trimming took off 2 bases at V and 8 bases at J, with 7 bases between the two ends. This CDR3 spans 11 amino acids. The CDR3, as DNA: TGCGCCAGCAGCTTCAGCGGGGAAGCTTTCTTT. It yields the protein CASSFSGEAFF.

This chain links TRBV2 with TRBJ1-2; maybe TRBD1 (5 bases). CDR3 length: 14 residues. Trimming took 4 bases from V and 3 from J, leaving 12 bases between them. Germline lookup yields CDR1 SNHLY and CDR2 FYNNEI. The CDR3 here is CASSVTDRDYGYTF. DNA for the CDR3: TGTGCCAGCAGTGTGACTGACAGAGACTATGGCTACACCTTC.

The rearrangement joins TRBV18 to TRBJ1-6; D remains unclear. Germline V gene sequence: CDR1 KGHSH, CDR2 LQKENI. V was pared by 4 bases and J by 11 bases, with 12 bases between. The CDR3 has 13 amino acids. In DNA form, the CDR3 reads TGTGCCAGCTCACAGGTACCGGGTACACCCCTCCACTTT. Amino acid sequence: CASSQVPGTPLHF. The entire variable domain, with the rest obtained from reference TRBV18 and TRBJ1-6, is as follows: NAGVMQNPRHLVRRRGQEARLRCSPMKGHSHVYWYRQLPEEGLKFMVYLQKENIIDESGMPKERFSAEFPKEGPSILRIQQVVRGDSAAYFCASSQVPGTPLHFGNGTRLTVT.

This rearrangement joins TRBV7-9 to TRBJ2-7; 7 bases are a match to TRBD1. This CDR3 is 14 amino acids long. After removal of 1 base from V and 6 bases from J, the junction contained 6 bases not matched to a gene. Per the germline V gene, CDR1 is SEHNR and CDR2 is FQNEAQ (reference sequence). This CDR3 reads CASSLEKGAAEQYF. CDR3 DNA: TGTGCCAGCAGCTTAGAGAAGGGGGCCGCCGAGCAGTACTTC. Full variable domain (outside the CDR3, taken from reference TRBV7-9 and TRBJ2-7): DTGVSQNPRHKITKRGQNVTFRCDPISEHNRLYWYRQTLGQGPEFLTYFQNEAQLEKSRLLSDRFSAERPKGSFSTLEIQRTEQGDSAMYLCASSLEKGAAEQYFGPGTRLTVT.

In this sample, this clone turned up once. This chain joins TRBV5-4 and TRBJ2-3; 8 nucleotides align to TRBD2. The CDR3 length is 17 residues. The germline CDR1 and CDR2 sequences are SGHNT and YYREEE (reference sequence). V trimming: 4 bases; J trimming: 2 bases; junction bases outside the gene matches: 12. CDR3 sequence: CASSLKMAGGVTDTQYF. DNA for the CDR3: TGTGCCAGCAGCCTAAAGATGGCGGGGGGAGTCACAGATACGCAGTATTTT.

The chain carries TRBV10-3 and TRBJ2-1; tentative D call: TRBD2 (5 bases). Trimming left V 0 bases short and J 2 bases short, with 8 bases between. Germline CDR1 and CDR2: ENHRY and SYGVKD. The CDR3 is 15 residues long. The CDR3 DNA sequence: TGTGCCATCAGTGAGTCTAGCGTTGCCTACAATGAGCAGTTCTTC. It is translated as CAISESSVAYNEQFF.

Concerning this clone itself: At the DNA level, this CDR3 is encoded by other sequences in the same sample as well. The chain joins TRBV6-5 to TRBJ2-2, with 7 bases matching TRBD2. The CDR3 runs 14 residues. The V and J ends lost 6 bases and 1 base, in that order; junction bases with no gene match: 2. Germline V gene sequence: CDR1 MNHEY, CDR2 SVGAGI. Here the CDR3 DNA reads TGTGCCAGCAGCCGGGGGGTGAACACCGGGGAGCTGTTTTTT. This encodes CASSRGVNTGELFF.

This chain joins TRBV29-1 and TRBJ1-4; D uncertain. With 6 bases removed from V and 4 bases from J, the gap between germline ends came to 12 bases. Germline-derived CDR1 and CDR2 are SQVTM and ANQGSEA. The CDR3 has 13 residues. CDR3 amino acids: CSVPGRSNEKLFF. DNA of the CDR3: TGCAGCGTGCCTGGTAGGAGTAATGAAAAACTGTTTTTT. The variable domain in full, completed from reference TRBV29-1 and TRBJ1-4, reads SAVISQKPSRDICQRGTSLTIQCQVDSQVTMMFWYRQQPGQSLTLIATANQGSEATYESGFVIDKFPISRPNLTFSTLTVSNMSPEDSSIYLCSVPGRSNEKLFFGSGTQLSVL.

The rearrangement uses TRBV7-2 and TRBJ2-1; D uncertain. Between the trimmed V and J ends, which lost 1 base and 9 bases, there was a span of 10 bases. Germline V gene sequence: CDR1 SGHTA, CDR2 FQGNSA. The CDR3 is 13 residues long. The CDR3 loop reads CASSLGVNPEQFF. CDR3 coding DNA: TGTGCCAGCAGCTTAGGGGTCAATCCTGAGCAGTTCTTC.

V gene TRBV19 combines with J gene TRBJ1-3; D gene ambiguous. The CDR3 has 15 amino acids. V was clipped by 3 bases and J by 0 bases, with 9 bases between them. Per germline, CDR1 LNHDA and CDR2 SQIVND (reference sequence). The DNA of the CDR3 is TGTGCCAGTAGTATCCCTAGTACCTCTGGAAACACCATATATTTT. Translated: CASSIPSTSGNTIYF.

The chain uses TRBV5-1 and TRBJ1-1; 10 bases are a match to TRBD1. The germline gives CDR1 SGHRS, CDR2 YFSETQ. This CDR3 has 14 residues. After removal of 4 bases from V and 8 bases from J, the junction contained 8 bases not matched to a gene. The CDR3 DNA is TGCGCCAGCAGCCACGGACAGGGGGTCGAGGAAGCTTTCTTT. It is translated as CASSHGQGVEEAFF.

The chain has TRBV7-2 and TRBJ2-3; 9 bases line up with TRBD2. The V gene end was trimmed by 1 base and the J gene end by 3 bases; junction bases not matched to a gene: 5. In germline, CDR1 is SGHTA, CDR2 FQGNSA. There are 16 residues in the CDR3. CDR3: CASSLDGGRDTDTQYF. CDR3 nucleotide sequence: TGTGCCAGCAGCTTAGACGGCGGGAGGGATACAGATACGCAGTATTTT.

The chain is built from TRBV10-3 and TRBJ2-4, with unresolved D. The length of the CDR3 is 13 residues. With 3 bases removed from V and 3 bases from J, the gap between germline ends came to 6 bases. Germline V gene data show CDR1 as ENHRY and CDR2 as SYGVKD. CDR3 coding DNA: TGTGCCATCAGTGACGGACGCAAAAACATTCAGTACTTC. This translates into CAISDGRKNIQYF.

The V call is TRBV15, the J call TRBJ2-6; no firm D call. This CDR3 spans 15 amino acids. The germline CDR1 and CDR2 sequences are LNHNV and YYDKDF (reference sequence). Between the trimmed V and J ends, which lost 1 base and 1 base, there was a span of 5 bases. CDR3 DNA: TGTGCCACCAGCAGAGGAGTTTCTGGGGCCAACGTCCTGACTTTC. Amino acid sequence: CATSRGVSGANVLTF.

The rearrangement links TRBV7-2 to TRBJ2-5; possibly TRBD2 for D (7 bases). V lost 7 bases to trimming and J lost 4 bases, with 16 bases between them. The CDR3 length is 14 residues. Germline V CDR1 and CDR2: SGHTA, FQGNSA. The CDR3: CASTPHGGLETQYF. CDR3 coding DNA: TGTGCCAGCACCCCCCACGGGGGGCTAGAGACCCAGTACTTC. Variable domain in full (rest from reference TRBV7-2 and TRBJ2-5): GAGVSQSPSNKVTEKGKDVELRCDPISGHTALYWYRQSLGQGLEFLIYFQGNSAPDKSGLPSDRFSAERTGGSVSTLTIQRTQQEDSAVYLCASTPHGGLETQYFGPGTRLLVL.

The chain is built from TRBV6-8 and TRBJ1-1; D is unresolved. The CDR3 runs to 14 residues. The germline gives CDR1 MNHGY, CDR2 SAAAGT. V shed 4 bases and J shed 1 base, with 10 bases lying between them. The CDR3 region is CASSSPGPNTEAFF. The DNA of the CDR3 is TGTGCCAGCAGTTCGCCCGGTCCGAACACTGAAGCTTTCTTT.

The CDR3 bases are TGTGCCATCAGTGAGTCGGCAAGCACTGAAGCTTTCTTT. Encoded protein: CAISESASTEAFF. The chain couples TRBV10-3 to TRBJ1-1; no reliable D call. Germline V gives CDR1 ENHRY, CDR2 SYGVKD. The CDR3 extends over 13 amino acids. The V and J ends lost 0 bases and 4 bases respectively, with 6 bases between them.

This chain uses TRBV7-2 with TRBJ2-7; TRBD2 agrees at 7 bases. Per the germline V gene, CDR1 is SGHTA and CDR2 is FQGNSA. There are 15 residues in the CDR3. V dropped 1 base and J dropped 2; count of bases not matched to a gene: 5. CDR3: CASSLGRGSPYEQYF. Here the CDR3 DNA reads TGTGCCAGCAGCTTAGGGCGCGGGAGCCCCTACGAGCAGTACTTC.

The rearrangement joins TRBV28 to TRBJ2-5; TRBD1 aligns across 7 bases. From germline, CDR1 is MDHEN and CDR2 SYDVKM. The trim removed 3 bases at V and 7 bases at J, leaving 8 bases unmatched. The CDR3 runs 14 residues. CDR3 in DNA: TGTGCCAGCAGTTTCCCAGACAGGGTAGTGACCCAGTACTTC. Protein product: CASSFPDRVVTQYF.

This rearrangement joins TRBV7-2 to TRBJ2-3; no reliable D call. V was trimmed by 2 bases and J by 11 bases, leaving 8 bases between them. The CDR3 sequence is 11 residues long. Germline CDR1 reads SGHTA; CDR2 reads FQGNSA. The CDR3 loop reads CASSLSQVQYF. CDR3 bases: TGTGCCAGCAGCTTATCCCAAGTGCAGTATTTT.

The rearrangement links TRBV6-5 to TRBJ2-3; D perhaps matches TRBD1 (5 bases). This CDR3 has 14 amino acids. The V end was cut by 4 bases, the J end by 2 bases, with 10 bases between. CDR1 and CDR2 (germline): MNHEY, SVGAGI. The CDR3 region is CASSSRQNTDTQYF. CDR3 DNA: TGTGCCAGCAGTTCAAGACAGAACACAGATACGCAGTATTTT.